Given below is one TCR beta chain in context. How the authors handled the data: Amplifying reference gene primers gave estimates of nucleated cell counts. The repertoire was sequenced with immunoSEQ multiplex PCR; TCRdb's copy has only in-frame clones and lacks some. V, J and clone size reflect that table, while D and trimming were determined from the DNA. The sample carries over 300,000 clones, 89% recorded once. The sample originates from a study of blood T cell repertoires in COVID-19. Study information: The United States, Italy and Spain provided the acute and convalescent COVID-19 samples. Sources were T cells, B-cell-depleted T cells, or PBMCs; the material itself was cDNA or gDNA.

What was sequenced was peripheral blood. This TCR derives from a man aged 40-49 years with acute or convalescent COVID-19.

The CDR3 reads CSARGPYEQYF. For the CDR3, the DNA is TGCAGTGCTAGGGGGCCCTACGAGCAGTACTTC. The chain joins TRBV20-1 to TRBJ2-7, with D maybe TRBD1 (5 bases). The CDR3 contains 11 residues. V was cut by 3 bases and J by 2 bases, with 5 bases left in between. Germline V gene data show CDR1 as DFQATT and CDR2 as SNEGSKA (reference sequence).